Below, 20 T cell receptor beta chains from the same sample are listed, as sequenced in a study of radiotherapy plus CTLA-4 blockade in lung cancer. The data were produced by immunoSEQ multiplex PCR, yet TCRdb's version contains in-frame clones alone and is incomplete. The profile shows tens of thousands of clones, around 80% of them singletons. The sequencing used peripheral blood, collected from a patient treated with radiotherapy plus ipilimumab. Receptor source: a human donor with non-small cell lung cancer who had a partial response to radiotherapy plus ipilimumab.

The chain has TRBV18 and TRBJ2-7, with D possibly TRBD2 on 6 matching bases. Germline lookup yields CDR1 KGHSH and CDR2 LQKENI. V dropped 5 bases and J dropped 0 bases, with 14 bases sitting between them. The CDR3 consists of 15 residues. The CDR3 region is CASSTQAGSSYEQYF. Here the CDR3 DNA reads TGTGCCAGCTCAACCCAGGCGGGGAGCTCCTACGAGCAGTACTTC. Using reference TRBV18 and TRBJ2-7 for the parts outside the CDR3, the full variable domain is NAGVMQNPRHLVRRRGQEARLRCSPMKGHSHVYWYRQLPEEGLKFMVYLQKENIIDESGMPKERFSAEFPKEGPSILRIQQVVRGDSAAYFCASSTQAGSSYEQYFGPGTRLTVT.

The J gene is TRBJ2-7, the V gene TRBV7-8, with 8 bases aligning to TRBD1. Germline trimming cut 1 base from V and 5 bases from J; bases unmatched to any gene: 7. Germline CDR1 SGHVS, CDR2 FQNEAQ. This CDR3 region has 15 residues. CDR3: CASSLGRDRSHEQYF. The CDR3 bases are TGTGCCAGCAGCTTAGGCCGGGACAGGTCCCACGAGCAGTACTTC.

For the CDR3, the DNA is TGTGCCAGTAGTACCCCGGGACAGGGGTCCGGGGAGCTGTTTTTT. It codes for CASSTPGQGSGELFF. The rearrangement uses TRBV19 and TRBJ2-2, with 10 nucleotides matching TRBD1. V dropped 4 bases and J dropped 6; count of bases not matched to a gene: 5. The CDR3 extends over 15 amino acids. Germline CDR1 and CDR2: LNHDA and SQIVND (reference sequence). Looking up the rest from reference TRBV19 and TRBJ2-2 gives the full variable domain: DGGITQSPKYLFRKEGQNVTLSCEQNLNHDAMYWYRQDPGQGLRLIYYSQIVNDFQKGDIAEGYSVSREKKESFPLTVTSAQKNPTAFYLCASSTPGQGSGELFFGEGSRLTVL.

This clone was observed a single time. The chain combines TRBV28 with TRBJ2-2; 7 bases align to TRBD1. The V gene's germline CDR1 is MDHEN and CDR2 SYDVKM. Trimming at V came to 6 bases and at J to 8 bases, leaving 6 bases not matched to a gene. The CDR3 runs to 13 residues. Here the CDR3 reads CASRISRGGELFF. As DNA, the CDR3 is TGTGCCAGCAGGATCTCCAGGGGGGGGGAGCTGTTTTTT.

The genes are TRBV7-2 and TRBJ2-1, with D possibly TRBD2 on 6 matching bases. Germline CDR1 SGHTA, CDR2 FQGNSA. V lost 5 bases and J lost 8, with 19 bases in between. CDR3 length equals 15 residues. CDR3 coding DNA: TGTGCCAGCAGCCCGATACGGGGAGGAGGGGATGAGCAGTTCTTC. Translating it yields CASSPIRGGGDEQFF.

The CDR3, as DNA: TGTGCCAGCAGCCAAGGACAGGGAACGGGTCAGCCCCAGCATTTT. Translating it yields CASSQGQGTGQPQHF. This chain connects TRBV4-2 to TRBJ1-5; 7 nucleotides match TRBD1. This CDR3 is 15 amino acids long. The germline V gene encodes CDR1 LGHNA and CDR2 YNFKEQ. V trimming: 1 base; J trimming: 6 bases; junction bases outside the gene matches: 6.

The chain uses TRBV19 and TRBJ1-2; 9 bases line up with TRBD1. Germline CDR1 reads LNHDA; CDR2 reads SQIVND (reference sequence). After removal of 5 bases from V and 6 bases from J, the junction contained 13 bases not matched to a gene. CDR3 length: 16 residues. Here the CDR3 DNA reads TGTGCCAGTAGTTTCGGACACACAGGGGGCGATGATGGCTACACCTTC. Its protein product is CASSFGHTGGDDGYTF. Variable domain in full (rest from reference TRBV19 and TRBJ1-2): DGGITQSPKYLFRKEGQNVTLSCEQNLNHDAMYWYRQDPGQGLRLIYYSQIVNDFQKGDIAEGYSVSREKKESFPLTVTSAQKNPTAFYLCASSFGHTGGDDGYTFGSGTRLTVV.

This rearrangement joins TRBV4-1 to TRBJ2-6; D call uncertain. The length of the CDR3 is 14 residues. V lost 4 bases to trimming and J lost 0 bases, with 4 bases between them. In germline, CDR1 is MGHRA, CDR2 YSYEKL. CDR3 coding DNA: TGCGCCAGCAGCCTACTCTCTGGGGCCAACGTCCTGACTTTC. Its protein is CASSLLSGANVLTF.

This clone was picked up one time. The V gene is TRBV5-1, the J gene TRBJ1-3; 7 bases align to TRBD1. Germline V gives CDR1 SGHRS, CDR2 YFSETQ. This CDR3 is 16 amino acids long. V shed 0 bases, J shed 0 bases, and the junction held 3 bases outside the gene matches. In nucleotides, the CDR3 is TGCGCCAGCAGCTTGGAAGGGGGCGGCTCTGGAAACACCATATATTTT. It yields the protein CASSLEGGGSGNTIYF.

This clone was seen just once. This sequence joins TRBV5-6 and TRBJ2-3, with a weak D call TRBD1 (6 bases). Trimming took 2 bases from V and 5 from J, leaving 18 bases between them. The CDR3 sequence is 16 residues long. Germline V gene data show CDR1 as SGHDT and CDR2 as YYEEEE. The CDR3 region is CASSLGVTGYGDTQYF. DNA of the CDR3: TGTGCCAGCAGCTTAGGAGTGACAGGTTATGGAGATACGCAGTATTTT.

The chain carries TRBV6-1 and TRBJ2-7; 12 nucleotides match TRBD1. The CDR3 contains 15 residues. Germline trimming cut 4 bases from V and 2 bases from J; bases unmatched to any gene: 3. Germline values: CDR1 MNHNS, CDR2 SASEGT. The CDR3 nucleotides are TGTGCCAGCAGTGTGGGACAGGGGGCTCCCTACGAGCAGTACTTC. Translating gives CASSVGQGAPYEQYF.

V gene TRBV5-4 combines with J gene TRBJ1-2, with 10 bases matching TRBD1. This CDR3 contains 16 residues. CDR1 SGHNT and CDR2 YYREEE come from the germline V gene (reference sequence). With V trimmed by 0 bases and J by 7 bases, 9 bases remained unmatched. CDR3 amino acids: CASSLEGQGDVGGYTF. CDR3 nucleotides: TGTGCCAGCAGCTTGGAAGGACAGGGGGATGTAGGTGGCTACACCTTC.

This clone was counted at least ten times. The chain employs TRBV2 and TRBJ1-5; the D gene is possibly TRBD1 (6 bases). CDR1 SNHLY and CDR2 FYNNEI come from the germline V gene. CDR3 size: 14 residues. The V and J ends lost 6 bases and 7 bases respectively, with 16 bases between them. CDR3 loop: CASSSGTKGQPQHF. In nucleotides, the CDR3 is TGTGCCAGCAGCAGTGGGACAAAAGGCCAGCCCCAGCATTTT. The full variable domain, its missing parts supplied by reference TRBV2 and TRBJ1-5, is EPEVTQTPSHQVTQMGQEVILRCVPISNHLYFYWYRQILGQKVEFLVSFYNNEISEKSEIFDDQFSVERPDGSNFTLKIRSTKLEDSAMYFCASSSGTKGQPQHFGDGTRLSIL.

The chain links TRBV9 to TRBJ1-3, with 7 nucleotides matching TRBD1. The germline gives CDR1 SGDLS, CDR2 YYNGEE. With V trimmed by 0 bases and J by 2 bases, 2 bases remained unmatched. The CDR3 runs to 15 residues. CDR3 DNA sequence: TGTGCCAGCAGCGTAGGAGACAGGGCTGGAAACACCATATATTTT. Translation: CASSVGDRAGNTIYF.

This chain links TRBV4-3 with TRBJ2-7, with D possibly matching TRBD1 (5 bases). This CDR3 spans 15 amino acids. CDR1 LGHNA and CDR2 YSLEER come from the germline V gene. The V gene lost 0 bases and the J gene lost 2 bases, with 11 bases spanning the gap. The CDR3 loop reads CASSQDLQGPYEQYF. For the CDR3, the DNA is TGCGCCAGCAGCCAAGATCTGCAGGGCCCCTACGAGCAGTACTTC.

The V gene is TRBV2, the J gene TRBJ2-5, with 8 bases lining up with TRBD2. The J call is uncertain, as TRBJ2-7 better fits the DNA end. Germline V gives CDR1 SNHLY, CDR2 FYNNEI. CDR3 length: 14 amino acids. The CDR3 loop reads CATTRGGPSYEQYF. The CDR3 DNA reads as TGTGCCACCACCCGCGGGGGGCCCTCCTACGAGCAGTACTTC.

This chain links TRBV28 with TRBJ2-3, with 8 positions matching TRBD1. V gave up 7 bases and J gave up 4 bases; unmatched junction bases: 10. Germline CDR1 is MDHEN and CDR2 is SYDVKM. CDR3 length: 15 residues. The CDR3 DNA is TGTGCCAGCACCGAGGACAGGGATGAGGCAGATACGCAGTATTTT. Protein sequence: CASTEDRDEADTQYF.

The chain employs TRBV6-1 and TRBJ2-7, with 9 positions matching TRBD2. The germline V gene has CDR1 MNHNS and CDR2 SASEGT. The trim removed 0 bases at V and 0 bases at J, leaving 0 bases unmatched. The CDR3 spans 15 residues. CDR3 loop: CASSEASGGSYEQYF. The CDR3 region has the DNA TGTGCCAGCAGTGAAGCTAGCGGGGGCTCCTACGAGCAGTACTTC.

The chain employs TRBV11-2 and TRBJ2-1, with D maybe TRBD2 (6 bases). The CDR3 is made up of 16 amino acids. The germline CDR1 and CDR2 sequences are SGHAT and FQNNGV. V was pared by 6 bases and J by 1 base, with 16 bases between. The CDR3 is CASRGGGTSSYNEQFF. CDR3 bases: TGTGCCAGCAGAGGAGGCGGGACTTCATCCTACAATGAGCAGTTCTTC. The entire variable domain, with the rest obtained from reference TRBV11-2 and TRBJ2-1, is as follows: EAGVAQSPRYKIIEKRQSVAFWCNPISGHATLYWYQQILGQGPKLLIQFQNNGVVDDSQLPKDRFSAERLKGVDSTLKIQPAKLEDSAVYLCASRGGGTSSYNEQFFGPGTRLTVL.

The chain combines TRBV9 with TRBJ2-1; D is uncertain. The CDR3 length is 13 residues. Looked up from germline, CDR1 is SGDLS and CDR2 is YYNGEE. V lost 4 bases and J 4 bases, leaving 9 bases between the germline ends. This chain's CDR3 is CASSRSMYNEQFF. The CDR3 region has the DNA TGTGCCAGCAGCCGGTCGATGTACAATGAGCAGTTCTTC. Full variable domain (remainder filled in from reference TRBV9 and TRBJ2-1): DSGVTQTPKHLITATGQRVTLRCSPRSGDLSVYWYQQSLDQGLQFLIQYYNGEERAKGNILERFSAQQFPDLHSELNLSSLELGDSALYFCASSRSMYNEQFFGPGTRLTVL.